This T cell receptor (beta chain) was recorded in a study of CD8+ T cells in alopecia areata. Overall study context: Dosing with tofacitinib proceeded for 6 to 18 months, followed by 6 months off drug. General study results and limits: Normal scalp had lower clonality than lesional scalp, with alopecia totalis/universalis lesions showing this most strongly. Against the mouse data, patients shared TCRs less clearly, possibly for HLA reasons.

Extraction and reverse transcription of RNA yielded cDNA as the sequencing template. Sequencing was performed with immunoSEQ multiplex PCR; in TCRdb, only in-frame clones are kept and a portion is missing. The repertoire holds around 250,000 clones, with 67% as singletons. Concerning this clone itself: The target antigen is unknown.

Alopecia areata patients provided lesional scalp punch biopsies and peripheral blood. Trimming removed 7 bases from V and 3 bases from J, with 13 bases in between. CDR3 length: 12 amino acids. The germline V gene has CDR1 SQVTM and CDR2 ANQGSEA. Source: CD4+ T cells sorted from blood, taken at week 0. The genes are TRBV29-1 and TRBJ2-7, with D uncertain. This receptor was taken from a human donor with alopecia areata. CDR3 residues: CSACFVNYEQYF. The CDR3 DNA reads TGCAGCGCTTGCTTTGTTAACTACGAGCAGTACTTC.